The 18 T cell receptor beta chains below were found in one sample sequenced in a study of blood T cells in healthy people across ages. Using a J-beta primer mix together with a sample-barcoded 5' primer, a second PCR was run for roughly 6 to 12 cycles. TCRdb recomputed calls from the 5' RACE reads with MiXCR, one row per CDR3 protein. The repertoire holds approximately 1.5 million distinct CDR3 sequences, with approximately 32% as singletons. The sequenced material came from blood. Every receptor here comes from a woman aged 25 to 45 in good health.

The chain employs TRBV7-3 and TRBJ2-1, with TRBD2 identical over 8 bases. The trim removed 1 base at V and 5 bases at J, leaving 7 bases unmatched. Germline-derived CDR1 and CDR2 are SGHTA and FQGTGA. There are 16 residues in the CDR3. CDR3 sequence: CASSLMGGGSHNEQFF. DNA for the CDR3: TGTGCCAGCAGCTTAATGGGCGGGGGGTCTCACAATGAGCAGTTCTTC.

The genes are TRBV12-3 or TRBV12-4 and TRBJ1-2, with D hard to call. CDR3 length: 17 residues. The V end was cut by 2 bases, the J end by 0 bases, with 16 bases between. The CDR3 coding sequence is TGTGCCAGCAGTTTACGAGGGATTTATTTTTCTAACTATGGCTACACCTTC. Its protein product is CASSLRGIYFSNYGYTF.

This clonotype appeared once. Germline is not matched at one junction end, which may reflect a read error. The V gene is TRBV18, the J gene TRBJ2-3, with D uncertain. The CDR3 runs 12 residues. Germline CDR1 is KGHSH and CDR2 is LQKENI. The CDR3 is CASSWSTDMQYF. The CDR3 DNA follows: TGTGCCAGCTCATGGAGCACAGATATGCAGTATTTT.

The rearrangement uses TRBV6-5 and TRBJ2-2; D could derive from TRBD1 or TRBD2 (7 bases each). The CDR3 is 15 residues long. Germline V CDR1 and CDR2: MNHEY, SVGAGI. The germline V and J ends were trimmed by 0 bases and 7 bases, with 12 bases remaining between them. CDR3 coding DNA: TGTGCCAGCAGTTACTCCTCAGGGGGGGGCGGGGAGCTGTTTTTT. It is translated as CASSYSSGGGGELFF.

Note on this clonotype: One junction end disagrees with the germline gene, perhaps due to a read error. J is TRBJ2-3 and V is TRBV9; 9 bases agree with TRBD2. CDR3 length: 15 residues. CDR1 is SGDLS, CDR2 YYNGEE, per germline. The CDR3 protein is CTSSVVAGGRDTQYF. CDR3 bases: TGTACCAGCAGCGTAGTTGCGGGAGGGAGAGATACGCAGTATTTT. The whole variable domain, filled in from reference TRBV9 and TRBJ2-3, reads DSGVTQTPKHLITATGQRVTLRCSPRSGDLSVYWYQQSLDQGLQFLIQYYNGEERAKGNILERFSAQQFPDLHSELNLSSLELGDSALYFCTSSVVAGGRDTQYFGPGTRLTVL.

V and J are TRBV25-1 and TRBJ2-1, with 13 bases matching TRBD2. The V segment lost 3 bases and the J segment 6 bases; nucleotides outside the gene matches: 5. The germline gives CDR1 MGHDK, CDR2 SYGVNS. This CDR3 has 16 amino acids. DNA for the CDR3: TGTGCCAGCAGTGAGCCCGGACTAGCGGGAGTCAATGAGCAGTTCTTC. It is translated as CASSEPGLAGVNEQFF.

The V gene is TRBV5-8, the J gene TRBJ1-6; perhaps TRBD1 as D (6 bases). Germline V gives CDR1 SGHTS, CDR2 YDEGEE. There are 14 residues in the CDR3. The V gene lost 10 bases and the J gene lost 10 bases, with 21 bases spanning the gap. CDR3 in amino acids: CAGKRGIGESPLHF. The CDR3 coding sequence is TGTGCCGGAAAAAGGGGGATTGGGGAATCACCCCTCCACTTT.

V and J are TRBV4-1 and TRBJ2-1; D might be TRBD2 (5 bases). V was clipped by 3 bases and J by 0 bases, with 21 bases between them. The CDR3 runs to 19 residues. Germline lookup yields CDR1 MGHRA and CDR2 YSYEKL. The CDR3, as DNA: TGCGCCAGCAGCCAGGAGAGGCGGGCAGTAACCTACTCCTACAATGAGCAGTTCTTC. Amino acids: CASSQERRAVTYSYNEQFF.

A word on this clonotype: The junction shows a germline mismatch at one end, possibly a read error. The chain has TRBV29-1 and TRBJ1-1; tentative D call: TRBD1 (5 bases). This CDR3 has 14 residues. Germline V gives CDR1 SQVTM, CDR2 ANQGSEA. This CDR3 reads CSAQARGMNTEAFF. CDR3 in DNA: TGCAGCGCTCAGGCCCGGGGGATGAACACTGAGGCTTTCTTT.

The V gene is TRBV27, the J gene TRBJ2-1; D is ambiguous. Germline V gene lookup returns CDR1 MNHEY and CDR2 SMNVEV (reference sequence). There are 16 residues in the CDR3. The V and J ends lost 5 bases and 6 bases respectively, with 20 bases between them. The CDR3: CASSIVRANGCNEQFF. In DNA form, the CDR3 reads TGTGCCAGCAGTATTGTAAGGGCTAACGGGTGCAATGAGCAGTTCTTC.

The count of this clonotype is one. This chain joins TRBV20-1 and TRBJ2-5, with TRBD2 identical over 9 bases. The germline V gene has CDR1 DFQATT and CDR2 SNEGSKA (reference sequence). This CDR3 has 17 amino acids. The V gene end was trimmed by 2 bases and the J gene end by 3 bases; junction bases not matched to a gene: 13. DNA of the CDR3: TGCAGTGCTAGAAGGCGGGAGGGCCGGAACATAAAAGAGACCCAGTACTTC. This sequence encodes CSARRREGRNIKETQYF.

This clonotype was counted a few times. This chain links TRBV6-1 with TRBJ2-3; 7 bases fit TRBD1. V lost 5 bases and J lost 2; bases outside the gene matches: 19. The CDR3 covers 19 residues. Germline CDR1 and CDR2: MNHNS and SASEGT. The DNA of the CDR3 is TGTGCCAGCAGTCCGCATGACAGGGTTAAACCCCTTCACACAGATACGCAGTATTTT. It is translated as CASSPHDRVKPLHTDTQYF.

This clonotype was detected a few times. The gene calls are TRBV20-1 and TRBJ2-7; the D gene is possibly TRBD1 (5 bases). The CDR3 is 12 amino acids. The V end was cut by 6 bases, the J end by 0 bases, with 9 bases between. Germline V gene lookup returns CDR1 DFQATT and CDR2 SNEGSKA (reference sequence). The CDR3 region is CSATRVSYEQYF. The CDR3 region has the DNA TGCAGTGCCACCAGGGTCTCCTACGAGCAGTACTTC.

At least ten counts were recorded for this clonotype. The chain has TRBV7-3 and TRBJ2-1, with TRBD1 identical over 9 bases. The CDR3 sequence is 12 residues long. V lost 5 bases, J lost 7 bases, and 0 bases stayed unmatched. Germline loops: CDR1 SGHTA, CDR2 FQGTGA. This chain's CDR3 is CASSGQGNEQFF. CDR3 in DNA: TGTGCCAGCAGCGGACAGGGGAATGAGCAGTTCTTC.

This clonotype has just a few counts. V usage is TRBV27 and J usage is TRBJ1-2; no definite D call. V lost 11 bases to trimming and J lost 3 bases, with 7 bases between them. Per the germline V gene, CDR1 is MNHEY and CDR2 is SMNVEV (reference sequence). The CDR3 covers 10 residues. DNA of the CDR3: TGTGCCTGCCGCGACTATGGCTACACCTTC. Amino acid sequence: CACRDYGYTF.

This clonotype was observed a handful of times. CDR3 DNA sequence: TGTGCCAGCAGCGTAGGGTCCGGCCCATTGAATGAGCAGTTCTTC. As protein: CASSVGSGPLNEQFF. This chain connects TRBV9 to TRBJ2-1; D call uncertain. V was clipped by 0 bases and J by 7 bases, with 14 bases between them. The germline CDR1 and CDR2 sequences are SGDLS and YYNGEE. CDR3 size: 15 residues.

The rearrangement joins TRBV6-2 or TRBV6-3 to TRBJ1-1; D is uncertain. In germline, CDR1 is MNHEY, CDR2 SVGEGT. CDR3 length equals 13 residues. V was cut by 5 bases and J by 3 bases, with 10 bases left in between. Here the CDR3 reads CASSGLPYTEAFF. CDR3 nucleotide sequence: TGTGCCAGCAGTGGACTCCCGTACACTGAAGCTTTCTTT.

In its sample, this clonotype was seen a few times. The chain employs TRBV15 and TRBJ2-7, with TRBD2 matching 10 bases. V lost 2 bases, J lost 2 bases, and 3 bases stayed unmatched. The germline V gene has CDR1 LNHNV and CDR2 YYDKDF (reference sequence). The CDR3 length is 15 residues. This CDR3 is CATSRNSGGPYEQYF. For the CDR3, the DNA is TGTGCCACCAGCAGAAATAGCGGGGGGCCCTACGAGCAGTACTTC.